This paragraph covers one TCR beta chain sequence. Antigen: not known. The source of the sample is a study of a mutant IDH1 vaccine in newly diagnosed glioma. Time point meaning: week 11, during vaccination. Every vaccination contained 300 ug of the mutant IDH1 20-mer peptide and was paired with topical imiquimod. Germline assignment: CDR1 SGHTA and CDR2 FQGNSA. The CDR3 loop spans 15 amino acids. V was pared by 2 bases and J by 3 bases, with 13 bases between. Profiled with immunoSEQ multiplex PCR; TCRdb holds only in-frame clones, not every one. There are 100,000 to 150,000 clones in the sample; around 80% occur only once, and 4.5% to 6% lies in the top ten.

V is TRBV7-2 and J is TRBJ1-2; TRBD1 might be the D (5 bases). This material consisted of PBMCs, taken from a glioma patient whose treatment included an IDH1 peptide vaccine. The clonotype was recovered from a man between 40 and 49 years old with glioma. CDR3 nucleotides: TGTGCCAGCAGCTTATCCGCCTTAGGGGACTATGGCTACACCTTC. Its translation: CASSLSALGDYGYTF.